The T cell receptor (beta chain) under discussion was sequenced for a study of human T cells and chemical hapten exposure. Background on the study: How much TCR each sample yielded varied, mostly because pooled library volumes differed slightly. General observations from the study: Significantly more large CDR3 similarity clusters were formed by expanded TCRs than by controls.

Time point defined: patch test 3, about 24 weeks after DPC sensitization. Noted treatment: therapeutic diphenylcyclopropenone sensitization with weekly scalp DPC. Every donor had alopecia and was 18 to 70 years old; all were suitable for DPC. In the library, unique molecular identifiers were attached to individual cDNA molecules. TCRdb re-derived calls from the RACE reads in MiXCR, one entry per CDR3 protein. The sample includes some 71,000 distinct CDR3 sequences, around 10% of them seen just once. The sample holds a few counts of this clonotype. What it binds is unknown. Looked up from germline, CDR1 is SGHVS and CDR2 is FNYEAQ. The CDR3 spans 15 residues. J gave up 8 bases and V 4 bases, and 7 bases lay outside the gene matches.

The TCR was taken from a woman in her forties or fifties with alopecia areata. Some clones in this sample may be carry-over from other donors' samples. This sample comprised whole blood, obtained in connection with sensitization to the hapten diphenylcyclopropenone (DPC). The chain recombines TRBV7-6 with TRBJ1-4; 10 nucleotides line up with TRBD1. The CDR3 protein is CASSSGTGEMEKLFF. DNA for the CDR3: TGTGCCAGCAGCTCCGGGACAGGGGAAATGGAAAAACTGTTTTTT. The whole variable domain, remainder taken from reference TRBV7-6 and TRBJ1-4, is GAGVSQSPRYKVTKRGQDVALRCDPISGHVSLYWYRQALGQGPEFLTYFNYEAQQDKSGLPNDRFSAERPEGSISTLTIQRTEQRDSAMYRCASSSGTGEMEKLFFGSGTQLSVL.